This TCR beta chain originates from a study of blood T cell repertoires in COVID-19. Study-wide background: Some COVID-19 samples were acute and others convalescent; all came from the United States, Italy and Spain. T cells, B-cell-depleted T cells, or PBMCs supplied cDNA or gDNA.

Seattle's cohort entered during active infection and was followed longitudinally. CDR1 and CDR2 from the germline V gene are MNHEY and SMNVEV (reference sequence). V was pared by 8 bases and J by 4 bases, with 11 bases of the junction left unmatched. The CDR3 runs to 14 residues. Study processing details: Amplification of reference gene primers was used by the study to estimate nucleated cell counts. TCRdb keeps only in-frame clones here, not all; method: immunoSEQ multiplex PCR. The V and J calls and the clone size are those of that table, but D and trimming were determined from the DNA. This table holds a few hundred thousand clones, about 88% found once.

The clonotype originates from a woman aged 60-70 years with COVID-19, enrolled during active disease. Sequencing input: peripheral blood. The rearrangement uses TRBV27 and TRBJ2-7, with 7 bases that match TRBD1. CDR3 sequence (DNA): TGTGCCAGCGGAACCTCAGGGGGTAGGTACGAGCAGTACTTC. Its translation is CASGTSGGRYEQYF.